This T cell receptor beta chain was found in a study of post-analysis software for immune sequencing data. Study-wide context: Clinical courses comprised relapsing-remitting, secondary progressive and progressive-relapsing multiple sclerosis.

TCR beta cDNA libraries included unique molecular identifiers. The T cell input of about 1 to 10 million gave a few hundred thousand cDNA molecules. TCRdb called the PCR reads again in MiXCR, with one record for every CDR3 protein. The sample yields around 400,000 distinct CDR3 sequences, roughly 38% seen once. This CDR3 is built from 14 residues. The germline CDR1 and CDR2 sequences are MGHRA and YSYEKL. Turning to this clonotype: What it binds is unknown. At one boundary the junction diverges from the germline segment, which might be a read error.

Study-wide findings and caveats: Significantly decreased normalized Chao1 diversity was recorded for multiple sclerosis patients relative to controls. Those samples that were prepared in the same batch co-clustered strongly by F measure. TRBV5-6, TRBV5-1 and TRBV20-1 were among five TRBV segments more frequent in patients than controls.

This clonotype was obtained from a girl between 2 and 10 years old with multiple sclerosis. The V and J genes are TRBV4-1 and TRBJ2-3; TRBD2 matches 9 bases. The material sequenced was blood. DNA for the CDR3: TGCGCTAGCAGCCCTAGCGGGGTTAGAGATACGCAGTATTTT. Translated: CASSPSGVRDTQYF.